One and the same sample provided the 20 T cell receptor beta chains below, sequenced in a study of T-cell memory formation after mild COVID-19 (dated by TCRdb to the early 2020s). Receptor libraries were prepared by 5' RACE. The sequencing machine was an Illumina NovaSeq 6000. TCRdb's own reprocessing of the public reads used fastp at Q25 and MiXCR and kept productive beta chains. For every CDR3 protein sequence, its rows merge into one entry that carries the most common genes and DNA. This sample lists a few hundred thousand distinct CDR3 sequences; around 25% were detected once. The ten largest clones take up 12% of the sample. Material: PBMCs or a T cell subset sorted from them (not recorded which). The receptors were sampled from an adult woman who had mild COVID-19 (a few samples of this study predate the infection). The sample titles of this study are shuffled in the database, so cell type and time point are left out; the donor was told from shared clones.

This sequence joins TRBV9 and TRBJ2-1; tentatively, D is TRBD2 (7 bases). Germline assignment: CDR1 SGDLS and CDR2 YYNGEE. CDR3 length equals 12 residues. The V end was cut by 4 bases, the J end by 15 bases, with 17 bases between. The CDR3 protein is CASSPGGPGTFF. CDR3 bases: TGTGCCAGCAGCCCCGGGGGGCCCGGAACGTTCTTC.

The genes are TRBV27 and TRBJ2-1; 7 bases fit TRBD1. Trimming removed 5 bases from V and 0 bases from J; junction bases left unmatched: 13. CDR1 is MNHEY and CDR2 is SMNVEV in the germline V gene (reference sequence). The length of the CDR3 is 18 residues. As DNA, the CDR3 is TGTGCCAGCAGTCCACGGGACAGAGTAAGGAGCTCCTACAATGAGCAGTTCTTC. This codes for CASSPRDRVRSSYNEQFF.

The chain uses TRBV6-6 and TRBJ2-3; a weak D match, TRBD2 (6 bases). The CDR3 is 14 residues long. CDR1 and CDR2 from the germline V gene are MNHNY and SVGAGI (reference sequence). Deletions cut 10 bases from V and 2 bases from J, with 16 bases between. The CDR3 region has the DNA TGTGCCACCAGAGATGGACTAATCACAGATACGCAGTATTTT. Encoded protein: CATRDGLITDTQYF.

J is TRBJ2-5 and V is TRBV9; 11 nucleotides line up with TRBD2. In germline, CDR1 is SGDLS, CDR2 YYNGEE. The CDR3 is 17 residues long. V gave up 3 bases and J gave up 2 bases; unmatched junction bases: 9. The CDR3 sequence is CASSASPGLAVQETQYF. The CDR3 coding sequence is TGTGCCAGCAGCGCTTCCCCGGGACTAGCGGTACAAGAGACCCAGTACTTC.

CDR3 nucleotide sequence: TGTGCCAGCAGCTTGGCCAAAGAACAGAGATATAGCAATCAGCCCCAGCATTTT. Protein product: CASSLAKEQRYSNQPQHF. The V and J genes are TRBV5-6 and TRBJ1-5; D is unresolved. The CDR3 consists of 18 residues. Germline CDR1 SGHDT, CDR2 YYEEEE. Trimming removed 0 bases at V and 0 bases at J, with 16 bases between.

CDR3 loop: CASSQRIGTGATGELFF. Written as DNA, the CDR3 is TGTGCCAGCAGCCAAAGGATTGGGACAGGGGCCACCGGGGAGCTGTTTTTT. The chain links TRBV3-1 to TRBJ2-2; 10 bases match TRBD1. Germline V CDR1 and CDR2: LGHDT, YNNKEL (reference sequence). The CDR3 extends over 17 amino acids. With V trimmed by 2 bases and J by 4 bases, 7 bases remained unmatched.

The CDR3 nucleotides are TGTGCCAGCAGTTTTGGACCGAACACTGAAGCTTTCTTT. This encodes CASSFGPNTEAFF. The chain joins TRBV12-3 or TRBV12-4 to TRBJ1-1; D remains unclear. Deletions cut 3 bases from V and 1 base from J, with 6 bases between. CDR3 length: 13 residues.

This clonotype appeared a few times. The chain couples TRBV27 to TRBJ2-1; TRBD1 matches 8 bases. The CDR3 totals 15 residues. J was trimmed by 7 bases and V by 2 bases; bases with no gene match: 7. Germline V gene sequence: CDR1 MNHEY, CDR2 SMNVEV (reference sequence). CDR3 loop: CASSLLGTGANEQFF. As DNA, the CDR3 is TGTGCCAGCAGTTTACTTGGGACAGGAGCTAATGAGCAGTTCTTC.

This clonotype showed up just a few times. The CDR3 loop is CSVEDNKRTTDTQYF. The CDR3 DNA is TGCAGCGTTGAAGATAATAAGCGGACCACAGATACGCAGTATTTT. The chain couples TRBV29-1 to TRBJ2-3; D perhaps matches TRBD2 (5 bases). Germline V gives CDR1 SQVTM, CDR2 ANQGSEA. This CDR3 has 15 amino acids. Trimming removed 0 bases from V and 2 bases from J, with 12 bases in between.

The rearrangement uses TRBV25-1 and TRBJ2-5; 8 bases line up with TRBD2. The CDR3 has 17 residues. Germline loops: CDR1 MGHDK, CDR2 SYGVNS. J lost 1 base, V lost 9 bases, and 16 bases had no gene match. CDR3 in amino acids: CASCPPVGRASQETQYF. CDR3 sequence (DNA): TGTGCCAGTTGTCCCCCCGTCGGGAGGGCGTCCCAAGAGACCCAGTACTTC.

The rearrangement links TRBV4-1 to TRBJ2-5; D may be TRBD1 (5 bases). CDR3 length: 17 residues. The ends were cut back, 0 bases at V and 1 base at J, with 15 bases in the middle. Germline V gives CDR1 MGHRA, CDR2 YSYEKL. The CDR3 loop reads CASSQDPQGRVQETQYF. As DNA, the CDR3 is TGCGCCAGCAGCCAAGACCCCCAGGGCAGGGTCCAAGAGACCCAGTACTTC.

This clonotype has just a few counts. The gene calls are TRBV5-1 and TRBJ2-7, with D tentatively TRBD2 (5 bases). CDR3 length: 16 residues. The V end was cut by 3 bases, the J end by 7 bases, with 23 bases between. CDR1 and CDR2 from the germline V gene are SGHRS and YFSETQ. As DNA, the CDR3 is TGCGCCAGCAGCTCGTCCGGGGTCGGAACCTACGAAGAGCAGTACTTC. Protein: CASSSSGVGTYEEQYF. Complete variable domain (other parts from reference TRBV5-1 and TRBJ2-7): KAGVTQTPRYLIKTRGQQVTLSCSPISGHRSVSWYQQTPGQGLQFLFEYFSETQRNKGNFPGRFSGRQFSNSRSEMNVSTLELGDSALYLCASSSSGVGTYEEQYFGPGTRLTVT.

This clonotype was seen a few times. This chain connects TRBV25-1 to TRBJ2-7, with unresolved D. V lost 1 base, J lost 4 bases, and 8 bases lay in between. The V gene's germline CDR1 is MGHDK and CDR2 SYGVNS. The CDR3 sequence is 13 residues long. The CDR3 spells CASSELGSYEQYF. In nucleotides, the CDR3 is TGTGCCAGCAGTGAATTGGGGTCGTACGAGCAGTACTTC.

This clonotype was counted a single time. The chain recombines TRBV30 with TRBJ2-7; TRBD2 agrees at 8 bases. With V trimmed by 4 bases and J by 12 bases, 14 bases remained unmatched. Germline V gives CDR1 GTSNPN, CDR2 SVGIG (reference sequence). The CDR3 totals 13 residues. The CDR3 loop is CAWTRLTGGPRYF. The CDR3, as DNA: TGTGCCTGGACCAGGCTGACGGGGGGGCCTCGGTACTTC.

V gene TRBV3-1 combines with J gene TRBJ2-5; D call uncertain. The CDR3 totals 15 residues. Germline-derived CDR1 and CDR2 are LGHDT and YNNKEL (reference sequence). V lost 1 base and J 5 bases, leaving 14 bases between the germline ends. CDR3 DNA sequence: TGTGCCAGCAGCCAAGCGGCCACGGGTTGGGAGACCCAGTACTTC. This codes for CASSQAATGWETQYF.

The rearrangement links TRBV12-3 or TRBV12-4 to TRBJ2-3, with a tentative D call TRBD2 (6 bases). V lost 7 bases to trimming and J lost 0 bases, with 14 bases between them. The CDR3 loop spans 15 amino acids. CDR3 protein: CASTSLGTSTDTQYF. CDR3 nucleotides: TGTGCCAGCACCAGTTTGGGGACTAGCACAGATACGCAGTATTTT.

The chain carries TRBV6-5 and TRBJ1-1; TRBD1 might be the D (5 bases). The ends were cut back, 10 bases at V and 2 bases at J, with 17 bases in the middle. The CDR3 is made up of 14 amino acids. Looked up from germline, CDR1 is MNHEY and CDR2 is SVGAGI. CDR3 sequence reads: CATTIAQGNTEAFF. DNA of the CDR3: TGTGCCACCACAATTGCTCAGGGAAACACTGAAGCTTTCTTT.

The V call is TRBV6-2 or TRBV6-3, the J call TRBJ2-1, with D possibly TRBD1 on 5 matching bases. The CDR3 spans 12 residues. The germline V and J ends were trimmed by 1 base and 12 bases, with 10 bases remaining between them. Germline V CDR1 and CDR2: MNHEY, SVGEGT. CDR3 bases: TGTGCCAGCAGTTACTTGGACAACCGGCAGTTCTTC. The encoded protein is CASSYLDNRQFF.

The chain carries TRBV30 and TRBJ1-2; 7 nucleotides agree with TRBD1. After removal of 3 bases from V and 8 bases from J, the junction contained 9 bases not matched to a gene. The CDR3 runs 13 residues. Germline V gives CDR1 GTSNPN, CDR2 SVGIG (reference sequence). The DNA of the CDR3 is TGTGCCTGGAGCGCTACAGGGGCTGACGGCTACACCTTC. It yields the protein CAWSATGADGYTF.

V gene TRBV15 combines with J gene TRBJ2-3, with 10 bases lining up with TRBD2. This CDR3 contains 14 residues. The junction had 2 bases not matched to a gene; V was cut back by 3 bases and J by 5 bases. Germline V gives CDR1 LNHNV, CDR2 YYDKDF (reference sequence). Here the CDR3 reads CATSSLAGEDTQYF. In DNA, the CDR3 is TGTGCCACCAGCAGTCTAGCGGGGGAAGATACGCAGTATTTT.